The 21 T cell receptor beta chains below all came from one sample that was sequenced in a study of CD8 T cell repertoires and HIV-1 epitope variants. Repertoires were generated with immunoSEQ multiplex PCR, while TCRdb's copy carries only in-frame clones and drops some. This table has some 87,000 clones, over 70% appearing once. Sequenced sample: uncultured baseline CD8+ T cells from peripheral blood mononuclear cells (PBMCs). The receptors come from a male donor with HIV.

The count of this clone is one. V is TRBV6-1 and J is TRBJ1-2; a possible D gene is TRBD1 (5 bases). With 4 bases removed from V and 4 bases from J, the gap between germline ends came to 19 bases. This CDR3 has 16 amino acids. The V gene's germline CDR1 is MNHNS and CDR2 SASEGT. The CDR3 loop reads CASSGYRDLAIYGYTF. CDR3 coding DNA: TGTGCCAGCAGTGGTTACCGGGACCTAGCTATCTATGGCTACACCTTC.

The chain is built from TRBV27 and TRBJ2-3, with 13 positions matching TRBD2. With V trimmed by 5 bases and J by 8 bases, 7 bases remained unmatched. This CDR3 has 15 amino acids. Germline lookup yields CDR1 MNHEY and CDR2 SMNVEV (reference sequence). CDR3 amino acids: CASSVTSGRAPTQYF. The CDR3 DNA is TGTGCCAGCAGTGTTACTAGCGGGAGGGCCCCTACGCAGTATTTT.

The rearrangement links TRBV28 to TRBJ2-1; TRBD2 matches 9 bases. J gave up 5 bases and V 4 bases, and 6 bases lay outside the gene matches. Germline CDR1 reads MDHEN; CDR2 reads SYDVKM. The CDR3 loop spans 15 amino acids. The CDR3 loop is CASSWRLAVHNEQFF. The CDR3 DNA reads TGTGCCAGCAGTTGGAGACTAGCGGTTCACAATGAGCAGTTCTTC. The full variable domain, completed using reference TRBV28 and TRBJ2-1, is DVKVTQSSRYLVKRTGEKVFLECVQDMDHENMFWYRQDPGLGLRLIYFSYDVKMKEKGDIPEGYSVSREKKERFSLILESASTNQTSMYLCASSWRLAVHNEQFFGPGTRLTVL.

The genes are TRBV19 and TRBJ2-7; 7 bases are shared with TRBD2. Germline lookup yields CDR1 LNHDA and CDR2 SQIVND (reference sequence). There are 15 residues in the CDR3. V gave up 4 bases and J gave up 5 bases; unmatched junction bases: 11. CDR3 sequence (DNA): TGTGCCAGTAGTACCTTTAGCGGGCGTGGGAACGAGCAGTACTTC. It specifies CASSTFSGRGNEQYF.

V usage is TRBV6-6 and J usage is TRBJ2-7, with D possibly matching TRBD1 (6 bases). Germline assignment: CDR1 MNHNY and CDR2 SVGAGI (reference sequence). This CDR3 is 14 amino acids long. V lost 6 bases and J lost 6, with 18 bases in between. The CDR3 DNA follows: TGTGCCAGCAGGACCGGCACAGGGCACGGCGAGCAGTACTTC. Protein sequence: CASRTGTGHGEQYF.

The sample holds one count of this clone. The rearrangement uses TRBV18 and TRBJ2-1, with D perhaps TRBD1 (6 bases). This CDR3 has 14 residues. V was clipped by 0 bases and J by 6 bases, with 9 bases between them. Germline CDR1 reads KGHSH; CDR2 reads LQKENI. The CDR3 loop is CASSPPDSVNEQFF. The DNA for the CDR3 is TGTGCCAGCTCACCACCGGACAGCGTCAATGAGCAGTTCTTC.

This clone was counted a few times. This chain joins TRBV27 and TRBJ1-3; D gene unclear. This CDR3 is built from 16 residues. V was shortened by 0 bases and J by 4 bases, with 13 bases between the two germline ends. CDR1 and CDR2 from the germline V gene are MNHEY and SMNVEV (reference sequence). The DNA for the CDR3 is TGTGCCAGCAGTTTATCGGGAGGAACTCTGGGAAACACCATATATTTT. Its translation: CASSLSGGTLGNTIYF.

This sequence joins TRBV6-6 and TRBJ2-7; 10 bases agree with TRBD2. Germline-derived CDR1 and CDR2 are MNHNY and SVGAGI (reference sequence). There are 14 residues in the CDR3. J was trimmed by 7 bases and V by 2 bases; bases with no gene match: 5. The CDR3 DNA is TGTGCCAGCAGTTACGGGACTAGCGATTTGGAGCAGTACTTC. It encodes CASSYGTSDLEQYF.

The rearrangement links TRBV11-2 to TRBJ1-2, with D unclear. Per germline, CDR1 SGHAT and CDR2 FQNNGV. The CDR3 covers 14 residues. The V gene lost 4 bases and the J gene lost 5 bases, with 14 bases spanning the gap. The CDR3 loop is CASSSLVGIYGYTF. The CDR3 bases are TGTGCCAGCAGCTCTCTCGTAGGGATATATGGCTACACCTTC.

The CDR3 sequence: CASSALPAGANTEAFF. CDR3 nucleotide sequence: TGTGCCAGCAGCGCCCTGCCAGCAGGGGCGAACACTGAAGCTTTCTTT. The V call is TRBV9, the J call TRBJ1-1, with D possibly being TRBD1 (6 bases). Germline CDR1 and CDR2: SGDLS and YYNGEE. V lost 3 bases to trimming and J lost 1 base, with 16 bases between them. The CDR3 has 16 residues.

Of note for this clone: In the same sample, other DNA sequences code for this CDR3. The rearrangement links TRBV28 to TRBJ2-5; TRBD2 agrees at 7 bases. Trimming took 5 bases from V and 0 from J; bases not matched to a gene: 6. Looked up from germline, CDR1 is MDHEN and CDR2 is SYDVKM. The CDR3 sequence is 15 residues long. CDR3 protein: CASSPPGLNQETQYF. CDR3 DNA sequence: TGTGCCAGCAGTCCCCCGGGACTAAACCAAGAGACCCAGTACTTC.

This chain links TRBV15 with TRBJ1-5; the D gene is possibly TRBD1 (5 bases). The V and J ends lost 5 bases and 1 base respectively, with 9 bases between them. The CDR3 has 14 amino acids. Germline assignment: CDR1 LNHNV and CDR2 YYDKDF (reference sequence). The CDR3 spells CATSRGGSNQPQHF. In DNA, the CDR3 is TGTGCCACCAGCCGGGGGGGAAGCAATCAGCCCCAGCATTTT.

This clone was counted between two and nine times. V is TRBV11-3 and J is TRBJ2-1, with TRBD1 identical over 8 bases. V lost 4 bases to trimming and J lost 8 bases; unmatched junction nucleotides: 1. Germline values: CDR1 SGHNT, CDR2 YENEEA. The CDR3 consists of 12 residues. CDR3 residues: CASSSDRDEQFF. DNA for the CDR3: TGTGCCAGCAGCTCGGACAGGGATGAGCAGTTCTTC.

The J gene is TRBJ1-2, the V gene TRBV2, with 9 bases aligning to TRBD1. The CDR3 is made up of 15 amino acids. CDR1 SNHLY and CDR2 FYNNEI come from the germline V gene. V shed 8 bases, J shed 7 bases, and the junction held 14 bases outside the gene matches. The CDR3 DNA follows: TGTGCCAGCTCGCCGGACCGGGACAGGGTGGCTGGCTACACCTTC. This codes for CASSPDRDRVAGYTF.

V and J are TRBV15 and TRBJ2-3; D uncertain. The CDR3 totals 12 residues. Trimming took 1 base from V and 6 from J, leaving 5 bases between them. Germline CDR1 LNHNV, CDR2 YYDKDF (reference sequence). DNA for the CDR3: TGTGCCACCAGCAGAGTAGGTGATACGCAGTATTTT. It encodes CATSRVGDTQYF.

The rearrangement links TRBV6-4 to TRBJ1-1; D remains ambiguous. CDR3 length: 14 amino acids. V lost 0 bases and J 2 bases, leaving 7 bases between the germline ends. Looked up from germline, CDR1 is MRHNA and CDR2 is SNTAGT. Written as DNA, the CDR3 is TGTGCCAGCAGTGACTCGAATAGAAACACTGAAGCTTTCTTT. This gives the protein CASSDSNRNTEAFF.

Comments on this clone: Other DNA sequences in this sample translate to the same CDR3. The chain joins TRBV5-1 to TRBJ1-5, with a possible D match to TRBD1 (5 bases). Trimming took off 3 bases at V and 1 base at J, with 5 bases between the two ends. The CDR3 sequence is 13 residues long. Germline assignment: CDR1 SGHRS and CDR2 YFSETQ. The CDR3 DNA is TGCGCCAGCAGCTGGGACAGCAATCAGCCCCAGCATTTT. Encoded protein: CASSWDSNQPQHF.

V usage is TRBV14 and J usage is TRBJ2-2, with no clear D. The germline V gene encodes CDR1 SGHDN and CDR2 FVKESK. The CDR3 length is 13 residues. V lost 6 bases, J lost 2 bases, and 7 bases lay in between. The CDR3 DNA sequence: TGTGCCAGCAGTTCCTATAACACCGGGGAGCTGTTTTTT. Translating it yields CASSSYNTGELFF.

This rearrangement joins TRBV6-1 to TRBJ1-5; 8 nucleotides match TRBD1. The V segment lost 6 bases and the J segment 6 bases; nucleotides outside the gene matches: 7. Germline loops: CDR1 MNHNS, CDR2 SASEGT. This CDR3 has 14 amino acids. The DNA for the CDR3 is TGTGCCAGCAGCTATGACAGGGGTGGTCAGCCCCAGCATTTT. Encoded protein: CASSYDRGGQPQHF.

Only a few counts were recorded for this clone. V is TRBV7-6 and J is TRBJ2-5, with D possibly TRBD1 on 6 matching bases. This CDR3 comprises 14 residues. Per germline, CDR1 SGHVS and CDR2 FNYEAQ. With 4 bases removed from V and 9 bases from J, the gap between germline ends came to 18 bases. CDR3 loop: CASSSTTGRRAQYF. CDR3 nucleotide sequence: TGTGCCAGCAGCTCAACCACAGGGCGAAGGGCCCAGTACTTC.

V usage is TRBV6-5 and J usage is TRBJ2-5, with D perhaps matching TRBD1 or TRBD2 (5 bases each). This CDR3 region has 11 residues. In germline, CDR1 is MNHEY, CDR2 SVGAGI. V was shortened by 5 bases and J by 9 bases, with 10 bases between the two germline ends. The CDR3 loop is CASSDLGAQYF. The CDR3 region has the DNA TGTGCCAGCAGTGATCTGGGGGCCCAGTACTTC.